These T cell receptor beta chains were read from a single sample in a study of monozygotic twins with inflammatory bowel disease. TCRdb re-called the 5' RACE reads; one entry per CDR3 protein, DNA not given. This repertoire includes 300,000 to 400,000 distinct CDR3 sequences. The sequenced sample consisted of blood. All receptors come from a human donor with ulcerative colitis or Crohn's disease, or a healthy co-twin of an affected twin (not recorded which). Each CDR3 is given with its conserved first and last residue.

J: TRBJ1-4
V: TRBV29-1
CDR3: CSVRTGGPNEKLFF

J: TRBJ2-5
V: TRBV19
CDR3: CASTQGQTQYF

J: TRBJ2-7
V: TRBV7-9
CDR3: CASSLPPGSEQYF

J: TRBJ1-2
V: TRBV6-4
CDR3: CASSPIPGQNYGYTF

J: TRBJ2-2
V: TRBV29-1
CDR3: CSVDASNTGELFF

J: TRBJ1-6
V: TRBV4-3
CDR3: CASSQEPGYNSPLHF

J: TRBJ2-2
V: TRBV27
CDR3: CASSLDRVGTGELFF

J: TRBJ2-5
V: TRBV5-4
CDR3: CASSRGTAQETQYF

J: TRBJ2-7
V: TRBV4-1
CDR3: CASSQLAGVHSYEQYF

J: TRBJ2-1
V: TRBV10-1
CDR3: CASSGGQIYNEQFF

J: TRBJ2-2
V: TRBV29-1
CDR3: CSVDRNREAGELFF

J: TRBJ2-2
V: TRBV7-2
CDR3: CASSPHRRGRRTGELFF

J: TRBJ1-1
V: TRBV6-2/TRBV6-3
CDR3: CASRGRGRNRNTEAFF

J: TRBJ2-1
V: TRBV5-1
CDR3: CASSLGLAGVYEQFF

J: TRBJ2-3
V: TRBV3-1
CDR3: CASSPRVASGGADTQYF

J: TRBJ1-1
V: TRBV4-1
CDR3: CASSQRRLGNTEAFF

J: TRBJ1-5
V: TRBV16
CDR3: CASSQSGSRNEPQHF

J: TRBJ2-1
V: TRBV5-1
CDR3: CASRQLADNEQFF

J: TRBJ2-3
V: TRBV28
CDR3: CASSLYRGTSTDTQYF

J: TRBJ2-7
V: TRBV15
CDR3: CATSVHRGSREQYF

J: TRBJ1-5
V: TRBV6-1
CDR3: CASSGGHHNQPQHF

J: TRBJ2-7
V: TRBV5-5
CDR3: CASSPWTGAYEQYF

J: TRBJ2-3
V: TRBV7-9
CDR3: CASSLGPEGTQYF

J: TRBJ2-7
V: TRBV7-9
CDR3: CASSLRQGVEEQYF

J: TRBJ2-1
V: TRBV19
CDR3: CASSGTGINEQFF

J: TRBJ2-3
V: TRBV20-1
CDR3: CSATSGGPGTDTQYF

J: TRBJ2-3
V: TRBV4-2
CDR3: CASSPGQGADTQYF

J: TRBJ2-1
V: TRBV29-1
CDR3: CSVARASYNEQFF

J: TRBJ2-3
V: TRBV10-3
CDR3: CAISASGGTDTQYF

J: TRBJ2-7
V: TRBV4-1
CDR3: CASSHTSDRHTSYEQYF

J: TRBJ1-3
V: TRBV4-1
CDR3: CASSQRIGATGNTIYF

J: TRBJ1-4
V: TRBV20-1
CDR3: CSARDQRAGKLFF

J: TRBJ1-5
V: TRBV6-1
CDR3: CASSEAPGGNRHGNQPQHF

J: TRBJ2-7
V: TRBV5-1
CDR3: CASSLTGQGKNEQYF

J: TRBJ2-1
V: TRBV7-2
CDR3: CASSRTGNEQFF

J: TRBJ2-3
V: TRBV10-1
CDR3: CASSEAQAGALPDTQYF

J: TRBJ2-1
V: TRBV30
CDR3: CAWSANTGWGEQFF

J: TRBJ1-2
V: TRBV7-2
CDR3: CASSLKFSGGYGYTF

J: TRBJ2-5
V: TRBV7-2
CDR3: CASSLGLGGQETQYF

J: TRBJ1-4
V: TRBV4-3
CDR3: CASSQAVEIQMFF

J: TRBJ1-6
V: TRBV20-1
CDR3: CSAREWGSSYNSPLHF